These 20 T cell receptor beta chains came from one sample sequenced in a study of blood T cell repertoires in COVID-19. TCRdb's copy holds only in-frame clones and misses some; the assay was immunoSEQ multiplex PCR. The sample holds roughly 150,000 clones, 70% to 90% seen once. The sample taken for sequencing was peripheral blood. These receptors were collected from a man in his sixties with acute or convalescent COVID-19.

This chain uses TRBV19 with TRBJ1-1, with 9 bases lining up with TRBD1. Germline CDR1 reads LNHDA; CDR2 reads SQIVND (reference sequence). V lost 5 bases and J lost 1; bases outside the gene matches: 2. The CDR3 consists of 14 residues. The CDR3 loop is CASSATGGNTEAFF. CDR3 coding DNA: TGTGCCAGTAGTGCGACAGGGGGGAACACTGAAGCTTTCTTT. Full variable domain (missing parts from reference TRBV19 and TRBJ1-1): DGGITQSPKYLFRKEGQNVTLSCEQNLNHDAMYWYRQDPGQGLRLIYYSQIVNDFQKGDIAEGYSVSREKKESFPLTVTSAQKNPTAFYLCASSATGGNTEAFFGQGTRLTVV.

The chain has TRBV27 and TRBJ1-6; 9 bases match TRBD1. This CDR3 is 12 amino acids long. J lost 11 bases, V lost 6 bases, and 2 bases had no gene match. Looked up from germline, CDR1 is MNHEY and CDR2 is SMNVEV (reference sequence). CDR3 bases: TGTGCCAGCAGGACAGGGGGTACACCCCTCCACTTT. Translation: CASRTGGTPLHF.

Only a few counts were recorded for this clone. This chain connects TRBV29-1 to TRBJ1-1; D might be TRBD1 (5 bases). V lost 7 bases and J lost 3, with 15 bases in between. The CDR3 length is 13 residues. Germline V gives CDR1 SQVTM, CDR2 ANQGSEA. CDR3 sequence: CSARTGGHTEAFF. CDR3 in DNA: TGCAGCGCCCGGACGGGGGGTCACACTGAAGCTTTCTTT.

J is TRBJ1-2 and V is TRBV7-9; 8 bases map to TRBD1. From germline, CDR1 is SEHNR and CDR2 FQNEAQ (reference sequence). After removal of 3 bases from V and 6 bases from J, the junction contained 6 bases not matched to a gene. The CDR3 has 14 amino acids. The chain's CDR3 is CASSFWTGLDGYTF. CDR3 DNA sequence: TGTGCCAGCAGCTTCTGGACAGGGCTGGATGGCTACACCTTC.

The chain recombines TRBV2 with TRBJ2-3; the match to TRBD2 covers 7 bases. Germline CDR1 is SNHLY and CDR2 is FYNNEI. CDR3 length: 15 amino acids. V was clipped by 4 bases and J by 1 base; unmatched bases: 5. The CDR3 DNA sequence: TGTGCCAGCAGTGTCGGACTAGGGGGCACAGATACGCAGTATTTT. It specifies CASSVGLGGTDTQYF.

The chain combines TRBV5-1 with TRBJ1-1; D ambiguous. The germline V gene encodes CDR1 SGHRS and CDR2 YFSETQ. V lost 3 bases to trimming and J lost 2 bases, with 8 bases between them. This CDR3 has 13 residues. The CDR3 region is CASSSQVNTEAFF. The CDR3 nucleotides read TGCGCCAGCAGCTCCCAGGTTAACACTGAAGCTTTCTTT.

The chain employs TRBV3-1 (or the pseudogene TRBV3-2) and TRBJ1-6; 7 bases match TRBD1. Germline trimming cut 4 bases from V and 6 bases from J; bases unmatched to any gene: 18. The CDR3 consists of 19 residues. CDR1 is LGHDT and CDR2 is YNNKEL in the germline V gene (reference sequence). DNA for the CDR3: TGTGCCAGCAGCCGTCAGGCGGGGACCAGACAGGGACGTAATTCACCCCTCCACTTT. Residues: CASSRQAGTRQGRNSPLHF.

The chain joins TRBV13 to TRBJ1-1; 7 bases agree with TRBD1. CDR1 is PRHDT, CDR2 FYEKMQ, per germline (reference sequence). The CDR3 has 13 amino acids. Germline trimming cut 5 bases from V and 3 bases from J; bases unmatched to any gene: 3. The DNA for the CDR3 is TGTGCCAGCAGCCTCGACAGGGACACTGAAGCTTTCTTT. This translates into CASSLDRDTEAFF.

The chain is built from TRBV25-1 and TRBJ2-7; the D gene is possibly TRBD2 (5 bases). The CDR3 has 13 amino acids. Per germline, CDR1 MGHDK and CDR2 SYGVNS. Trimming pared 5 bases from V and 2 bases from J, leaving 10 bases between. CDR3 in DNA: TGTGCCAGCAGTCTCCGGGATCCCTACGAGCAGTACTTC. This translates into CASSLRDPYEQYF.

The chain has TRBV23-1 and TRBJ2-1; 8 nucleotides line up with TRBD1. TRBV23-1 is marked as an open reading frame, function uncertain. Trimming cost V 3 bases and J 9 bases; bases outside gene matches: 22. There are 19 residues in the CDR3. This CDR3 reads CASSHYGQGAFFSSSEQFF. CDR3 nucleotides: TGCGCCAGCAGTCATTATGGGCAGGGGGCCTTTTTCTCTAGTTCTGAGCAGTTCTTC.

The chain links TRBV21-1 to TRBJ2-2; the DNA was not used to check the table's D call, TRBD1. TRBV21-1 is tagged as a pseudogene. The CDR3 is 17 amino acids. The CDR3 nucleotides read TGTGCCAGCAGCAAAAAAGGGGCCGTCGCTCAGACCGGGGAGCTGTTTTTT. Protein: CASSKKGAVAQTGELFF.

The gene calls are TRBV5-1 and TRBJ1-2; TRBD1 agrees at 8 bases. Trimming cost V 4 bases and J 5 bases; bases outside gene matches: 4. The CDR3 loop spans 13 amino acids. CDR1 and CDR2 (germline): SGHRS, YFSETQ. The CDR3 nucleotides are TGCGCCAGCAGCCTACAGGGGGATTATGGCTACACCTTC. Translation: CASSLQGDYGYTF. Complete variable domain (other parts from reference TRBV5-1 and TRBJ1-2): KAGVTQTPRYLIKTRGQQVTLSCSPISGHRSVSWYQQTPGQGLQFLFEYFSETQRNKGNFPGRFSGRQFSNSRSEMNVSTLELGDSALYLCASSLQGDYGYTFGSGTRLTVV.

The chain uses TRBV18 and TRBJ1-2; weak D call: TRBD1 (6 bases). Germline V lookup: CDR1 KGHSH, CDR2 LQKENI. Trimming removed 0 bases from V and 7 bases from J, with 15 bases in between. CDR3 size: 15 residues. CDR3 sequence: CASSPPLIEGGGYTF. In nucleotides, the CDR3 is TGTGCCAGCTCACCACCCTTAATAGAAGGGGGTGGCTACACCTTC.

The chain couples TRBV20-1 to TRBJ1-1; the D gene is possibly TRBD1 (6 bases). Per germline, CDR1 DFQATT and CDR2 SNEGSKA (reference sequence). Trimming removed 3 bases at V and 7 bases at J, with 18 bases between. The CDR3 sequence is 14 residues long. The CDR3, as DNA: TGCAGTGCTAGTCGCCTTACAGGGCTAGGTGAAGCTTTCTTT. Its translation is CSASRLTGLGEAFF.

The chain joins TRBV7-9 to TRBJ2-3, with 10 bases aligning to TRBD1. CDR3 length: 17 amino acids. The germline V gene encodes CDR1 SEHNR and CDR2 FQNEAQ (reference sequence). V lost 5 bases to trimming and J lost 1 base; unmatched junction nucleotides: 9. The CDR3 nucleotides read TGTGCCAGCAGCCCGAGGGACAGGGGCTTAGGCACAGATACGCAGTATTTT. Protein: CASSPRDRGLGTDTQYF.

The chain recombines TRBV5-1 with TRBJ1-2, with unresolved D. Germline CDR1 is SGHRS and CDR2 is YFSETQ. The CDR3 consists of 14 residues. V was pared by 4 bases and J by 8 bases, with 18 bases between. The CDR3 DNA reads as TGCGCCAGCAGCACCGCGTCCTTTCGGTCGGGCTACACCTTC. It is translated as CASSTASFRSGYTF.

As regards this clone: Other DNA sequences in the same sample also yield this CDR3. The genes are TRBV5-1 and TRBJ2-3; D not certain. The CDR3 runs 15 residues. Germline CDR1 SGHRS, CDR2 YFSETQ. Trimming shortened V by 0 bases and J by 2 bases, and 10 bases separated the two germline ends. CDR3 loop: CASSLGQAYTDTQYF. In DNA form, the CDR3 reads TGCGCCAGCAGCTTGGGGCAGGCTTACACAGATACGCAGTATTTT. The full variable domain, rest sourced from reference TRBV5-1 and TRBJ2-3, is KAGVTQTPRYLIKTRGQQVTLSCSPISGHRSVSWYQQTPGQGLQFLFEYFSETQRNKGNFPGRFSGRQFSNSRSEMNVSTLELGDSALYLCASSLGQAYTDTQYFGPGTRLTVL.

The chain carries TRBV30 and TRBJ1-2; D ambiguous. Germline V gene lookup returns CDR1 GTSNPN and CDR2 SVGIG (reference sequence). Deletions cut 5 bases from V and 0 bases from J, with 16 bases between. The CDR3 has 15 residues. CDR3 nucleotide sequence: TGTGCCTGGGACGGACTGACCGAAGCTAACTATGGCTACACCTTC. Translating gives CAWDGLTEANYGYTF.

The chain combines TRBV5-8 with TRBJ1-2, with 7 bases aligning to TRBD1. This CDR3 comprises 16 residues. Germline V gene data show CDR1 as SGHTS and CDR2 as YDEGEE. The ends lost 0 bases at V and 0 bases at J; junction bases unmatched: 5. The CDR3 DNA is TGTGCCAGCAGCTTGGGGCACAGGGGCCCTAACTATGGCTACACCTTC. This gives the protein CASSLGHRGPNYGYTF.

In DNA form, the CDR3 reads TGCGCCAGCAGCTTGTGGGACATGGGTTCACCCCTCCACTTT. It specifies CASSLWDMGSPLHF. This chain links TRBV5-1 with TRBJ1-6, with D possibly being TRBD1 (6 bases). Germline CDR1 is SGHRS and CDR2 is YFSETQ. V was pared by 1 base and J by 9 bases, with 11 bases between. The CDR3 consists of 14 residues.